This T cell receptor (beta chain) was captured in a study of T cells after yellow fever vaccination. Via MiXCR, TCRdb re-called the 5' RACE reads, giving one row per CDR3 protein. The table shows 100,000 to 150,000 distinct CDR3 sequences, with 5.5% to 8% occurring only once. This clonotype was picked up many times. Its antigen is undetermined. CDR3 size: 15 residues. CDR1 is SGHRS and CDR2 is YFSETQ in the germline V gene. After removal of 3 bases from V and 0 bases from J, the junction contained 2 bases not matched to a gene. Study outcomes and limitations: FACS-sorted repertoires could contain abundant clonotypes contaminating from the bulk population. A minor fraction of clonotypes spanned both CD4 and CD8 compartments. Clones from primary vaccination mostly reappeared after the booster (96% CD4, about 88% CD8). Weaker, the secondary response had a peak occurring faster, on day 5 versus 15.

The chain has TRBV5-1 and TRBJ1-3, with 8 bases lining up with TRBD1. This receptor was obtained from a man younger than 35 who received the YFV17D yellow fever vaccine. The sample here was CD4+ T cells sorted from PBMCs, taken about 41 days after the first yellow fever vaccination. DNA for the CDR3: TGCGCCAGCAGCTCGACAGGGGACTCTGGAAACACCATATATTTT. Translating gives CASSSTGDSGNTIYF.